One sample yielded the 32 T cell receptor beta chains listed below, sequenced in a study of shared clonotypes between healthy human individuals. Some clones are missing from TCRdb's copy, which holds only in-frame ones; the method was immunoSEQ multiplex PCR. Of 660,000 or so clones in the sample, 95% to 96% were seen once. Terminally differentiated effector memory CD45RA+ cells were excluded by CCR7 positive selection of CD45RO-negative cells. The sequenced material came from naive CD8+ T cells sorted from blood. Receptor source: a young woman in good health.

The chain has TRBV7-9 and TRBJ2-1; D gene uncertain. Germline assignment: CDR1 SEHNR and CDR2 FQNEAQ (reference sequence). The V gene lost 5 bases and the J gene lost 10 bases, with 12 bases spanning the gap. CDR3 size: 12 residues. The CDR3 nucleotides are TGTGCCAGCAGCAACGGCCTCCGGGAGCAGTTCTTC. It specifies CASSNGLREQFF. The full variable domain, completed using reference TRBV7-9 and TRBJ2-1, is DTGVSQNPRHKITKRGQNVTFRCDPISEHNRLYWYRQTLGQGPEFLTYFQNEAQLEKSRLLSDRFSAERPKGSFSTLEIQRTEQGDSAMYLCASSNGLREQFFGPGTRLTVL.

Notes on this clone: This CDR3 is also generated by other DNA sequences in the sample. CDR3 amino acids: CASSPGLAGADTQYF. The CDR3 DNA reads as TGTGCCAGCAGCCCGGGACTAGCGGGTGCAGATACGCAGTATTTT. The V and J genes are TRBV28 and TRBJ2-3; 12 bases match TRBD2. The V gene's germline CDR1 is MDHEN and CDR2 SYDVKM. With 6 bases clipped from V and 4 bases from J, the junction kept 5 bases outside the gene matches. This CDR3 is built from 15 residues.

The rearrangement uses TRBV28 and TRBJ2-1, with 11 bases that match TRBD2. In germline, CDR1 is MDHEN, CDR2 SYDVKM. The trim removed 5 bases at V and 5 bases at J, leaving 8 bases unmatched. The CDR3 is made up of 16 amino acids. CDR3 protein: CASSLGLAEPNNEQFF. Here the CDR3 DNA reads TGTGCCAGCAGTCTGGGACTAGCGGAGCCAAACAATGAGCAGTTCTTC.

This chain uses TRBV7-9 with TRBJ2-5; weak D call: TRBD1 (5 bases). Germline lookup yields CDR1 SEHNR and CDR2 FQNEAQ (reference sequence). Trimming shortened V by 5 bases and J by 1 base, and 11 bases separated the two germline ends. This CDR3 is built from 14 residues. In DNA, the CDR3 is TGTGCCAGCAGCGAAAAGGGGTCCCAAGAGACCCAGTACTTC. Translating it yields CASSEKGSQETQYF. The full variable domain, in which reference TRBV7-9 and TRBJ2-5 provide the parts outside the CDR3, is DTGVSQNPRHKITKRGQNVTFRCDPISEHNRLYWYRQTLGQGPEFLTYFQNEAQLEKSRLLSDRFSAERPKGSFSTLEIQRTEQGDSAMYLCASSEKGSQETQYFGPGTRLLVL.

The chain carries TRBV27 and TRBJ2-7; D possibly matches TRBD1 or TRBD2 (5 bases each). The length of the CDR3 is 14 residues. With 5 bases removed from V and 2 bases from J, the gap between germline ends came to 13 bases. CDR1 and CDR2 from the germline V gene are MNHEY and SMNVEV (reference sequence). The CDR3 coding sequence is TGTGCCAGCAGTCCCTGGGACGGCACCTACGAGCAGTACTTC. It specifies CASSPWDGTYEQYF.

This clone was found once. CDR3 nucleotide sequence: TGTGCCACCAGCGATCCGGGACTAGCGGGAGGGCCGACGCAGTATTTT. It yields the protein CATSDPGLAGGPTQYF. The J gene is TRBJ2-3, the V gene TRBV15; 16 bases line up with TRBD2. This CDR3 is built from 16 residues. CDR1 and CDR2 from the germline V gene are LNHNV and YYDKDF (reference sequence). Trimming at V came to 5 bases and at J to 9 bases, leaving 8 bases not matched to a gene. Full variable domain (outside the CDR3, taken from reference TRBV15 and TRBJ2-3): DAMVIQNPRYQVTQFGKPVTLSCSQTLNHNVMYWYQQKSSQAPKLLFHYYDKDFNNEADTPDNFQSRRPNTSFCFLDIRSPGLGDTAMYLCATSDPGLAGGPTQYFGPGTRLTVL.

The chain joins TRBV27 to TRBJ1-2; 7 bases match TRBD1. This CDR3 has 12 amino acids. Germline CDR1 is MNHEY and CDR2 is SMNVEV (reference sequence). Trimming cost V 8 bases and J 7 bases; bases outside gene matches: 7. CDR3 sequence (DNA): TGTGCCAGCCGAAAAGGGGGCTTTGGCTACACCTTC. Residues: CASRKGGFGYTF.

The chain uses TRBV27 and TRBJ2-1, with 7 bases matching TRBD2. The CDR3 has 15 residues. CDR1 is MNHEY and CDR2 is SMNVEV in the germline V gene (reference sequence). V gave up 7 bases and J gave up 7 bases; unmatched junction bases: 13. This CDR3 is CASTDPSGGWNEQFF. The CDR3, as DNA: TGTGCCAGCACCGACCCTAGCGGCGGGTGGAATGAGCAGTTCTTC.

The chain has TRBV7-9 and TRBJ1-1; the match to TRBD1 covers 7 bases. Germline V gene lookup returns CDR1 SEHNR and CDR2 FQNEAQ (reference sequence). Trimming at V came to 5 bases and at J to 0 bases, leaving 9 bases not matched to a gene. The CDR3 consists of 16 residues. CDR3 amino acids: CASSLPRGYMNTEAFF. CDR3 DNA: TGTGCCAGCAGCCTTCCCAGGGGGTACATGAACACTGAAGCTTTCTTT.

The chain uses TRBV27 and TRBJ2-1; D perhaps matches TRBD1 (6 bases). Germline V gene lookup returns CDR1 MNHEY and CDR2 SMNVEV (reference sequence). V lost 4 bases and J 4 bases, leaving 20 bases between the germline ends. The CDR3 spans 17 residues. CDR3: CASSSYTTGQTYNEQFF. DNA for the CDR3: TGTGCCAGCAGTTCTTATACTACAGGGCAGACATACAATGAGCAGTTCTTC.

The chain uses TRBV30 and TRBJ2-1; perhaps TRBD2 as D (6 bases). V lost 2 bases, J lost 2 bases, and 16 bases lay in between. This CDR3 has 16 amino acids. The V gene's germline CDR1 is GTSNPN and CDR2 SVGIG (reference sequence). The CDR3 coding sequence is TGTGCCTGGAGTCCAAGGGATCCGGGGGCCTACAATGAGCAGTTCTTC. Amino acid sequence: CAWSPRDPGAYNEQFF.

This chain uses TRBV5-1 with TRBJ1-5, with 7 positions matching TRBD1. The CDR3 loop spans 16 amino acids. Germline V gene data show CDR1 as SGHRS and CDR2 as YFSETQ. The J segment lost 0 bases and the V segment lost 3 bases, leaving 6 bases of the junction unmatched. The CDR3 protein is CASSSTGPFSNQPQHF. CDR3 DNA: TGCGCCAGCAGCTCGACAGGGCCATTTAGCAATCAGCCCCAGCATTTT. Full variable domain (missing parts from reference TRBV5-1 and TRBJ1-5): KAGVTQTPRYLIKTRGQQVTLSCSPISGHRSVSWYQQTPGQGLQFLFEYFSETQRNKGNFPGRFSGRQFSNSRSEMNVSTLELGDSALYLCASSSTGPFSNQPQHFGDGTRLSIL.

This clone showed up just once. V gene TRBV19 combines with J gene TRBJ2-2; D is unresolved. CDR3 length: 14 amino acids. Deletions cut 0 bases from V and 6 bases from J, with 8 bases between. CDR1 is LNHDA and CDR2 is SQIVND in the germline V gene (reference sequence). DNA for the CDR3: TGTGCCAGTAGTATAGATGTTGAGCCCGGGGAGCTGTTTTTT. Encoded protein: CASSIDVEPGELFF.

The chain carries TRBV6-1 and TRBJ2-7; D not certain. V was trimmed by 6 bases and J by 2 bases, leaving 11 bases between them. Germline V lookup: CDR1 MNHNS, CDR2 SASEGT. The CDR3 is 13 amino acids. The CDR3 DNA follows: TGTGCCAGCAGCGACACTCTCGCCTACGAGCAGTACTTC. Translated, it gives CASSDTLAYEQYF.

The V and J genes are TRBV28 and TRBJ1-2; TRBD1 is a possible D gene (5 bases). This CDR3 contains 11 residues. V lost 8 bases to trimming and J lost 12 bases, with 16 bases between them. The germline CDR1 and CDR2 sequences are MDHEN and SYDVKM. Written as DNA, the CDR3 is TGTGCCAGCGGCTGGGACGGTTCAAACACCTTC. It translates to CASGWDGSNTF.

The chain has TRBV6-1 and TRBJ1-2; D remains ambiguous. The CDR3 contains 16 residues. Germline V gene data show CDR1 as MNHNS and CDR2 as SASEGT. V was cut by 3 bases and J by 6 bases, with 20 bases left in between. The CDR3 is CASSDLGLGRINGYTF. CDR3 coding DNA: TGTGCCAGCAGTGATTTGGGATTGGGCCGAATAAATGGCTACACCTTC.

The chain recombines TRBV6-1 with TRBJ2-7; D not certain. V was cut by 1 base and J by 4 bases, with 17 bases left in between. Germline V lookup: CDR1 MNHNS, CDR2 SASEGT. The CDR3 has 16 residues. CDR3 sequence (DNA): TGTGCCAGCAGTGAAGTCGAAGGACCAGGTCTGTACGAGCAGTACTTC. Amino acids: CASSEVEGPGLYEQYF.

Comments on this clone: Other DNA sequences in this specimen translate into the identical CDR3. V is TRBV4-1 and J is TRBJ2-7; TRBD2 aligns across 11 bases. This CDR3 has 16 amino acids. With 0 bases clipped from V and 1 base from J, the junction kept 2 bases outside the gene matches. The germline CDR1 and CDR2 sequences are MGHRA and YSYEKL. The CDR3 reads CASSQDRLAGSYEQYF. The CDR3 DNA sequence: TGCGCCAGCAGCCAAGACAGACTAGCGGGGTCCTACGAGCAGTACTTC.

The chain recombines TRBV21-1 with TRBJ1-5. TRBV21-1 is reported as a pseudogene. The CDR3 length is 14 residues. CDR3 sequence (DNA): TGTGCCGCCCGAGGAATAGGATGGAATCAGCCCCAGCATTTT. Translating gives CAARGIGWNQPQHF.

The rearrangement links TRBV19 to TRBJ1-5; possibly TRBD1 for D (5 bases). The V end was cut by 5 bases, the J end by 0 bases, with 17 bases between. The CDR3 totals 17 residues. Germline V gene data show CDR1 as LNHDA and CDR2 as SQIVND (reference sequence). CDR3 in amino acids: CASSFGHLQYSNQPQHF. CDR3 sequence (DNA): TGTGCCAGTAGTTTTGGACATCTACAGTATAGCAATCAGCCCCAGCATTTT.

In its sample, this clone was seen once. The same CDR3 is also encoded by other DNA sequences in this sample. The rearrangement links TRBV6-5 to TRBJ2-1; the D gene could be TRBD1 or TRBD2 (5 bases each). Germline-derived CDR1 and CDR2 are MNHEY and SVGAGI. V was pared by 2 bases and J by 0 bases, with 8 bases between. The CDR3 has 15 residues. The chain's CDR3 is CASSYGGSSYNEQFF. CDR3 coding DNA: TGTGCCAGCAGTTACGGGGGAAGCTCCTACAATGAGCAGTTCTTC.

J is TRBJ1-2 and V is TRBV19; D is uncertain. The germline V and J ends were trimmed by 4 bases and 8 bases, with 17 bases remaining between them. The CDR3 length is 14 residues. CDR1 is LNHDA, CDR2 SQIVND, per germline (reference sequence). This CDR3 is CASSTPRTSDGYTF. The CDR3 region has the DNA TGTGCCAGTAGTACCCCTCGGACTAGCGACGGCTACACCTTC.

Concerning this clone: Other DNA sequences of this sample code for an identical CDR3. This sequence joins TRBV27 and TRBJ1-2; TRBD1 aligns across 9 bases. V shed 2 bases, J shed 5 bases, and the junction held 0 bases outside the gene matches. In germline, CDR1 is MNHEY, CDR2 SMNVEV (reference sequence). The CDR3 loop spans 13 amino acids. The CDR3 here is CASSLGTGYGYTF. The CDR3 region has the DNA TGTGCCAGCAGTTTAGGGACAGGGTATGGCTACACCTTC.

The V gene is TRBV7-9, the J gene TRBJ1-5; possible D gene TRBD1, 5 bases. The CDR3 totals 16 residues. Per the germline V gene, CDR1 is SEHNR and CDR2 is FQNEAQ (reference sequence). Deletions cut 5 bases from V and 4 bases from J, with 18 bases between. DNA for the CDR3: TGTGCCAGCAGCCACTCAGTGGGGACGGCTAATCAGCCCCAGCATTTT. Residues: CASSHSVGTANQPQHF.

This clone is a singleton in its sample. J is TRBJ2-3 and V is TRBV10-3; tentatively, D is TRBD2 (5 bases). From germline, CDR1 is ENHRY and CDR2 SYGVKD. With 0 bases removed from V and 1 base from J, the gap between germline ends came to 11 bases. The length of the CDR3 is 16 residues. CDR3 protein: CAISESQRRGTDTQYF. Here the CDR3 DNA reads TGTGCCATCAGTGAGTCTCAGCGGAGAGGCACAGATACGCAGTATTTT.

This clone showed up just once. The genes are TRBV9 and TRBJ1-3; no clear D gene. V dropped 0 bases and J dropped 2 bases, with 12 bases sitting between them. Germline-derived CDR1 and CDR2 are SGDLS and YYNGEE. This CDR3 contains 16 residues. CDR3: CASSVVGRATGNTIYF. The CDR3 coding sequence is TGTGCCAGCAGCGTAGTGGGAAGAGCTACTGGAAACACCATATATTTT.

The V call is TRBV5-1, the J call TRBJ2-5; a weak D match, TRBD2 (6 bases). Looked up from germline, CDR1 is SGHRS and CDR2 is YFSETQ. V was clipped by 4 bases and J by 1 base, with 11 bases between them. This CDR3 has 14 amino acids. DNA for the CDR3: TGCGCCAGCAGCGGCCGGGGACTCCAAGAGACCCAGTACTTC. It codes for CASSGRGLQETQYF.

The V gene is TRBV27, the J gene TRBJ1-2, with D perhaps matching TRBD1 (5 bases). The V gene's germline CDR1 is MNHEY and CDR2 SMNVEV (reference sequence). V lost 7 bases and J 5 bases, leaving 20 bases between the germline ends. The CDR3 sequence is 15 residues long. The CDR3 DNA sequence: TGTGCCAGCAAGGCCTTCCCCCGGGACGGTTATGGCTACACCTTC. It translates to CASKAFPRDGYGYTF.

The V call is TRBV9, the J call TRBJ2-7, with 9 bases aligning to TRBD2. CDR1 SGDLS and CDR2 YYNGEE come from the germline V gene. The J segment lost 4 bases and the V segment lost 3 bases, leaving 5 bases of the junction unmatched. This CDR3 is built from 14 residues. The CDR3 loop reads CASSALAGMYEQYF. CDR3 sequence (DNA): TGTGCCAGCAGCGCACTAGCGGGTATGTACGAGCAGTACTTC.

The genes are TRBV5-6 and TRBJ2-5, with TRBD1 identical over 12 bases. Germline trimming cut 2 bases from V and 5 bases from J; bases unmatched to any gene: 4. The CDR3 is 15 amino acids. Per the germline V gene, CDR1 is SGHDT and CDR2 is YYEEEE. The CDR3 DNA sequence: TGTGCCAGCAGCTTTGGGACAGGGGGCGCGGAGACCCAGTACTTC. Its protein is CASSFGTGGAETQYF.

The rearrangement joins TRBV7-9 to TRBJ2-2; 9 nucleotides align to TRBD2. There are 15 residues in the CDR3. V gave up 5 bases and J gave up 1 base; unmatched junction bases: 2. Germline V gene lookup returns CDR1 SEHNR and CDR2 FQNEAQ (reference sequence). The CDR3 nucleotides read TGTGCCAGCAGCGAGACTAGCGGGAACACCGGGGAGCTGTTTTTT. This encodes CASSETSGNTGELFF.

CDR3 DNA sequence: TGTGCCAGCAGCTTAGACGGCAGGGGGGGACAGCCCCAGCATTTT. As protein: CASSLDGRGGQPQHF. The V call is TRBV11-2, the J call TRBJ1-5; TRBD1 matches 7 bases. CDR3 length equals 15 residues. V shed 0 bases, J shed 7 bases, and the junction held 6 bases outside the gene matches. The germline gives CDR1 SGHAT, CDR2 FQNNGV.